The rows below give T cell receptor beta chains drawn from one sample of a study of T cell clones after liver transplantation. Here immunoSEQ multiplex PCR was the method, and the copy in TCRdb shows in-frame clones only, minus some. Seen here are about 75,000 clones, approximately 80% observed once, and the top ten hold under 2.5%. The specimen was CD4+ T cells from blood, collected around 50 months after liver transplant. These receptor sequences come from a human patient who received a liver transplant. Certain T cells may be donor cells from the graft. The CDR3 runs from the conserved cysteine through the conserved F or W.

v_gene,j_gene,CDR3aa
TRBV7-2,TRBJ2-7,CASSFRSGGTYEQYF
TRBV9,TRBJ2-3,CASSVGGDTDTQYF
TRBV5-1,TRBJ2-6,CASSQGVGANVLTF
TRBV29-1,TRBJ1-2,CSVVSGVGYTF
TRBV5-1,TRBJ2-2,CASSLVAFANTGELFF
TRBV5-6,TRBJ1-6,CASSPSRNSPLHF
TRBV7-2,TRBJ2-6,CASSLSSRANVLTF
TRBV7-9,TRBJ1-2,CASSLQGLYGYTF
TRBV7-8,TRBJ2-7,CASSLTSGRKYEQYF
TRBV30,TRBJ2-7,CAWGPFRRGYEQYF
TRBV27,TRBJ2-3,CASSWFGGADTQYF
TRBV7-9,TRBJ2-1,CASRSTGEGNEQFF
TRBV4-1,TRBJ1-5,CASSQEMTISNQPQHF
TRBV4-2,TRBJ2-1,CASSLDGGAYNEQFF
TRBV5-6,TRBJ2-3,CASSPYFTDTQYF
TRBV10-2,TRBJ2-2,CASRSSGAKNTGELFF
TRBV20-1,TRBJ1-2,CSAGVNYGYTF
TRBV18,TRBJ1-2,CASSQILDSGYTF
TRBV4-3,TRBJ1-3,CASSPRTGAGGNTIYF
TRBV5-4,TRBJ2-1,CASSHGRGQRVNEQFF
TRBV5-1,TRBJ1-1,CASSLAGANTEAFF
TRBV27,TRBJ2-5,CASSSPQGGAGTQYF
TRBV5-5,TRBJ2-5,CASSLVGPQETQYF
TRBV25-1,TRBJ2-5,CASSESRKLETQYF
TRBV19,TRBJ1-1,CASNRGAEAFF
TRBV7-9,TRBJ2-5,CASKDSGETQYF
TRBV7-2,TRBJ1-6,CASSPTRNSPLHF
TRBV11-2,TRBJ1-5,CASSLGQPQHF
TRBV5-1,TRBJ2-7,CASSLTSGGASLEQYF
TRBV19,TRBJ1-2,CASTETNLYGYTF
TRBV7-8,TRBJ1-2,CASSPRTGGGYGYTF
TRBV9,TRBJ1-4,CASSVDGRVPNEKLFF
TRBV14,TRBJ2-2,CASSQQKNTGELFF
TRBV5-1,TRBJ2-5,CASSLAGQGQETQYF
TRBV7-9,TRBJ2-1,CASRSQVEQFF
TRBV11-1,TRBJ2-5,CASSLVGLAGGETQYF
TRBV7-2,TRBJ1-2,CASSIGRNYGYTF
TRBV6-6,TRBJ1-3,CASSRQGPSSGNTIYF
TRBV11-2,TRBJ2-4,CASSLNPGQDIQYF
TRBV5-1,TRBJ2-3,CASARGSTDTQYF
TRBV19,TRBJ2-3,CASRGTQDTDTQYF
TRBV4-1,TRBJ1-3,CASSQDGGGNTIYF
TRBV11-2,TRBJ2-6,CASSLRASGANVLTF
TRBV7-3,TRBJ2-2,CASRPPLVAGDINPNTGELFF
TRBV7-3,TRBJ2-3,CASSLRVGPKDTQYF
TRBV30,TRBJ2-2,CASLGEAGGHTGELFF
TRBV27,TRBJ2-5,CASSLQSGGGETQYF
TRBV15,TRBJ1-4,CATSRDRDGYEKLFF
TRBV19,TRBJ2-1,CASSIGLAGYNEQFF
TRBV5-8,TRBJ1-5,CASSLGPRGDQPQHF
TRBV18,TRBJ1-6,CASSVGTADNSPLHF
TRBV5-1,TRBJ2-5,CASSLAGTSGGQETQYF
TRBV6-5,TRBJ1-1,CASSLGHRGEAFF
TRBV28,TRBJ1-5,CASSSGQGARQPQHF
TRBV5-4,TRBJ2-2,CASSLGAVHTGELFF
TRBV4-1,TRBJ1-4,CASSQDPGPMGKLFF
TRBV29-1,TRBJ2-2,CSVEEYRDRGHRGAVF